The entry below gives a single T cell receptor beta chain sequence along with its context. The junction had 6 bases not matched to a gene; V was cut back by 4 bases and J by 2 bases. CDR3 size: 16 residues. Germline values: CDR1 LNHDA, CDR2 SQIVND (reference sequence). In the original workflow: Using reference gene primer amplification, nucleated cell counts were estimated. Sequencing was performed with immunoSEQ multiplex PCR; in TCRdb, only in-frame clones are kept and a portion is missing. V, J and clone size are taken as reported in that table, and D and trimming were inferred from the DNA itself. The data show approximately 250,000 clones, approximately 84% seen once. The data were obtained in a study of blood T cell repertoires in COVID-19. On the study more broadly: Some COVID-19 samples were acute and others convalescent; all came from the United States, Italy and Spain. PBMCs, B-cell-depleted T cells, or T cells provided the cDNA or gDNA that made up the material.

The chain joins TRBV19 to TRBJ2-5; 11 bases align to TRBD2. What was sequenced was peripheral blood. The receptor was isolated from a man aged 50 to 60 with acute or convalescent COVID-19. CDR3 in amino acids: CASSTTSGRGQETQYF. CDR3 nucleotides: TGTGCCAGTAGTACTACTAGCGGGAGAGGGCAAGAGACCCAGTACTTC.